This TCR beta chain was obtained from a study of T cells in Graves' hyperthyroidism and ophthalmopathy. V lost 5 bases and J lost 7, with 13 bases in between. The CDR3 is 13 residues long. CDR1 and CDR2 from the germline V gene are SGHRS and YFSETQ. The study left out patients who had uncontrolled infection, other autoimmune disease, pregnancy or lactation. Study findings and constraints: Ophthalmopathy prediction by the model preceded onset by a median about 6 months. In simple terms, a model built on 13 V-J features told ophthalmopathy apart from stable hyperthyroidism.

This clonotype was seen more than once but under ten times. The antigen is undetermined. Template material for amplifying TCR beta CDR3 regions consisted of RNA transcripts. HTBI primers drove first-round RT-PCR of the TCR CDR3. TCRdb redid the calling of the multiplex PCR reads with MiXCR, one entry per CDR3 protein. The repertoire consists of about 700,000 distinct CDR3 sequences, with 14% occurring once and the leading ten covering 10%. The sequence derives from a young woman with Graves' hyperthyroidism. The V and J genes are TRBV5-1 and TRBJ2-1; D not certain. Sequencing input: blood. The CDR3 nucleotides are TGCGCCAGCAGTAGCCTTCGGGCGAATGAGCAGTTCTTC. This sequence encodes CASSSLRANEQFF.